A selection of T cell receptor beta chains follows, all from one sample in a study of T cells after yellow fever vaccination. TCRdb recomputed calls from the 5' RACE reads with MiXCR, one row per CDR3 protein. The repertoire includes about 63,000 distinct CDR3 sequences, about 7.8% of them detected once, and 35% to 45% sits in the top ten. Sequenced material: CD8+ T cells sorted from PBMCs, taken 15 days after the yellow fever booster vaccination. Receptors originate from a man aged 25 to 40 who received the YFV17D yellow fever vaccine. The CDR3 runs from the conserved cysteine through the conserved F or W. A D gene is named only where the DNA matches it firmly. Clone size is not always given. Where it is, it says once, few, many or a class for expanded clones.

CASSPMPLTSIDTQYF,TGTGCCAGCAGCCCTATGCCCCTAACTAGCATAGATACGCAGTATTTT,many,.,16,TRBJ2-3,TRBV7-2
CASSLLFTSGTTDTQYF,TGTGCCAGCAGCTTACTATTCACTAGCGGGACTACAGATACGCAGTATTTT,.,TRBD2,17,TRBJ2-3,TRBV7-4
CASSAAPSEPSLVGGRGQYF,TGTGCCAGCAGCGCGGCCCCCTCCGAGCCTAGCTTGGTTGGCGGTCGAGGGCAGTACTTC,.,.,20,TRBJ2-7,TRBV5-5
CASSQSAEGGQPQHF,TGCGCCAGCAGTCAATCGGCCGAAGGAGGCCAGCCCCAGCATTTT,few,.,15,TRBJ1-5,TRBV23-1
CASSLDPTGALEAFF,TGCGCCAGCAGCTTGGACCCGACAGGGGCGCTTGAAGCTTTCTTT,many,TRBD1,15,TRBJ1-1,TRBV5-1
CASSPTSGSLRTQYF,TGTGCCAGCAGCCCTACTAGCGGGAGCCTCCGCACGCAGTATTTT,many,TRBD2,15,TRBJ2-3,TRBV7-9
CASSLEDRRKANYGYTF,TGTGCCAGCAGCTTGGAGGACAGGCGTAAAGCTAACTATGGCTACACCTTC,many,TRBD1,17,TRBJ1-2,TRBV5-5
CASTDSGTLGEQYF,TGCGCCAGTACCGATAGCGGGACCTTGGGCGAGCAGTACTTC,many,TRBD2,14,TRBJ2-7,TRBV10-2
CSPQDRANYGYTF,TGCAGTCCTCAGGACAGGGCTAACTATGGCTACACCTTC,many,TRBD1,13,TRBJ1-2,TRBV20-1
CASSLDSPPQPQHF,TGTGCCAGCAGCTTGGACAGCCCCCCTCAGCCCCAGCATTTT,many,.,14,TRBJ1-5,TRBV7-9
CSAREQEEYGYTF,TGCAGTGCTAGAGAGCAGGAGGAGTATGGCTACACCTTC,many,.,13,TRBJ1-2,TRBV20-1
CASRDRVREADTQYF,TGTGCCAGCAGGGATCGGGTGCGGGAGGCAGATACGCAGTATTTT,many,TRBD2,15,TRBJ2-3,TRBV6-1
CASSYGQTYEQYF,TGTGCCAGCAGTTACGGACAGACCTACGAGCAGTACTTC,many,.,13,TRBJ2-7,TRBV6-5
CASSLEDPYNEQFF,TGTGCCAGCAGCTTAGAGGACCCATACAATGAGCAGTTCTTC,many,.,14,TRBJ2-1,TRBV11-2
CASGSGMLETQYF,TGTGCTAGTGGTTCCGGGATGTTGGAGACCCAGTACTTC,many,.,13,TRBJ2-5,TRBV12-5